This T cell receptor (beta chain) was captured in a study of T cells in Graves' hyperthyroidism and ophthalmopathy (dated by TCRdb to the late 2010s). For the study in its entirety: Peripheral blood was sampled at the time of initial diagnosis, prior to any treatment. An independent validation cohort of fewer than 20 hyperthyroidism patients and roughly 16 patients who later progressed to ophthalmopathy tested prospective prediction of ophthalmopathy. In about 6 Graves' hyperthyroidism patients, the study also compared T-cell repertoires from thyroid tissue with T-cell repertoires from blood. Following sampling, methimazole starting at 30 mg daily was given to hyperthyroidism patients, and high-dose intravenous methylprednisolone was given to ophthalmopathy patients. To identify distinguishing TCR V-J signatures, a discovery cohort of 100 patients was used, comprising under 45 with Graves' ophthalmopathy and approximately 57 with stable Graves' hyperthyroidism. According to the paper, TCR Vbeta CDR3 sequencing was carried out on 135 peripheral blood samples, which came from approximately 43 ophthalmopathy, around 74 hyperthyroidism and approximately 17 progressor patients. The 100 discovery patients were randomly split 7:3 into training and test sets. Beyond this particular receptor, the publication reports: Most expanded thyroid clonotypes (frequency above 0.001) were also found in blood, which suggests that blood repertoires may mirror thyroid immune responses. Ophthalmopathy was separated from stable hyperthyroidism by a 13 V-J signature model, with about 88% sensitivity and about 81% specificity obtained in cross-validation and 80%/75% obtained in testing. No statistical method was used to fix the sample size in advance, and group allocation was not hidden from the investigators. During validation, the model predicted progression to ophthalmopathy a median of about 6.5 months ahead of onset, with roughly 65% sensitivity and roughly 72% specificity.

A patient counted as having stable Graves' hyperthyroidism if no progression to ophthalmopathy occurred over 18 months of follow-up. Hyperthyroidism patients were aged 18 to 65 years and newly diagnosed, with disease duration of less than 2 months. Any patient with an uncontrolled infection, another autoimmune disease, pregnancy or lactation was excluded. Diagnoses relied on clinical symptoms, serum thyroxine and TRAb, thyroid ultrasound and orbital computed tomography. PBMCs were isolated from more than 8 ml of fresh peripheral blood by Ficoll-Paque density gradient centrifugation. Trizol reagent was used to extract total RNA, and RNA quality was then checked on an Agilent 2100 Bioanalyzer. The V and J ends are trimmed by 7 bases and 9 bases, leaving 19 bases between them. The CDR3 sequence holds 13 residues, the cysteine and phenylalanine included. Of the read, only the CDR3 DNA is kept; its 39 bases are in frame from base 1. CDR1 and CDR2 are read off the germline V gene (reference sequence) as LNHDA and SQIVND.

TCR beta CDR3 regions were amplified from RNA transcripts. For the first round of RT-PCR on the TCR CDR3, the HTBI primer set was used together with the Qiagen OneStep RT-PCR kit. The libraries were constructed in a second round of multiplex PCR and then size-selected and purified. Libraries were sequenced paired-end with 100 bp reads on an Illumina HiSeq2000. Under the source paper's analysis protocol: SOAPnuke was used to process the raw data, with reads discarded if the reads contained adapters or uncalled bases, had a mean Phred below 15, or lacked an exact constant-primer or identifier match. COPE v1.2.5 was used to merge the high-quality paired reads, and each unique nucleotide sequence was defined as a clonotype. MiTCR v1.1 was used to align the clonotypes against IMGT TRBV, TRBD and TRBJ reference segments. Only V-J combinations with frequency above 0.0001, covering 99% to 99.2% of repertoires, were analysed. The TCS score was defined as the ratio of F50 (clonal expansion) to E x V (chaos), calculated using BLOSUM62-based TCRdist between CDR3 peptides within each V-J. Welch's t-statistics and random forest reduced around 550 V-J features to roughly 13, which were used in a naive Bayes classifier (R e1071). TCRdb redid the processing of the public reads, applying fastp at Q25 and MiXCR, and retained in-frame beta chains. Rows are combined by CDR3 protein, so each entry shows the most common genes and DNA. TCRdb's processing, not the authors' own work, is the source of the V and J calls. The sample yields more than 650,000 distinct CDR3 sequences; approximately 15% were counted once. Jointly, the top ten make up about 10% of the sample.

This clonotype was detected a few times. It has no known antigen specificity. Base qualities are missing; no much larger clone stands one base away. Recombination connected TRBV19 to TRBJ2-7, with the D gene possibly TRBD1 or TRBD2, each one fitting 5 bases. This clonotype originated in a woman in her late teens or twenties with Graves' hyperthyroidism. The sample was blood. The CDR3 in this case is CASTQTGTTLQYF. The DNA sequence follows: TGTGCCAGTACCCAGACCGGGACCACGTTGCAGTACTTC.